This T cell receptor (beta chain) was retrieved from a study of human T cells and chemical hapten exposure (dated by TCRdb to about 2021). Background for the entire study: The libraries were sequenced as a pool, and the TCR yield per sample differed mostly because of small variations in library volumes within the pool. This study followed changes in the peripheral blood TCR repertoire in vivo during primary and secondary sensitization of alopecia patients to the hapten diphenylcyclopropenone (DPC). From each blood RNA sample, both TCR alpha and TCR beta chains were sequenced.

The germline V gene sets CDR1 to MDHEN and CDR2 to SYDVKM. There are 12 amino acids in the CDR3, from cysteine to phenylalanine inclusive. Just CDR3 DNA is preserved here, 36 bases in frame from base 1. V drops 6 bases and J drops 5 bases, leaving 10 bases in between. Regarding this clonotype: Its binding antigen is unknown. No base quality information exists; no much larger clone differs at one position.

Overall study results and their limits: No change with DPC sensitization was found in the number of TCRs above 1 in 1000 frequency, and no evidence of global repertoire structure alterations was found. After repeated subsampling, changes were observed in the strength of the expansion versus patch-test correlation and in the threshold at which the correlation became significant.

Total RNA was isolated from unfractionated whole blood collected in Tempus Blood RNA tubes. Five healthy volunteers served as TCR sequencing controls and were bled at day 0, 2 weeks and 6 weeks. Preparation of the library involved 5' RACE. The listed sequencing device is Illumina MiSeq. During library preparation, unique molecular identifiers were attached to individual cDNA molecules so that TCRs could be counted in a quantitative, reproducible way. The authors' pipeline ran thus. Samples had a median of roughly 87,000 TCRs, with a range from 23,224 to 690,600. The Decombinator software suite was used to annotate V, J and CDR3 in the TCR reads. For the PS versus PT1 abundance plots, all samples were subsampled to the same number of TCRs (28,000). Expanded TCRs were defined as absent before sensitization and observed at least eight times at the 2-week time point. TCRdb reworked the public reads: Q25 trimming with fastp, MiXCR clone assembly, productive beta chains retained. Each record represents a unique CDR3 protein, reported with the most common genes and DNA among its rows. TCRdb's processing, not the study's, gives the V and J calls here. Counted in this sample were 110,000 or so distinct CDR3 sequences; more than 15% of them appeared once. The ten largest clones add up to 2.8% of the sample.

Recombination linked TRBV28 to TRBJ1-1; the D gene is unclear. This clonotype was sampled from a human donor in good health. The DNA sequence is given as TGTGCCAGCAGCTTACAGACAACTGAAGCTTTCTTT. This sequence encodes CASSLQTTEAFF.